This T cell receptor beta chain is drawn from a study of technical replicates of blood from a few donors. Only in-frame clones appear in the TCRdb table, and some are missing; sequencing was by immunoSEQ multiplex PCR. The data show approximately 81,000 clones, approximately 78% seen once. V dropped 4 bases and J dropped 6; count of bases not matched to a gene: 5. The germline V gene has CDR1 SGHTA and CDR2 FQGNSA. The CDR3 contains 14 residues. This TCR came from a human donor in good health. Some clones in this sample may be carry-over from other donors' samples. The V call is TRBV7-2, the J call TRBJ2-2, with 7 positions matching TRBD1. The source material was PBMCs. CDR3 loop: CASSWTTGSGELFF. As DNA, the CDR3 is TGTGCCAGCAGCTGGACGACAGGGTCCGGGGAGCTGTTTTTT.